The source of this T cell receptor beta chain is a study of T-cell reconstitution after alpha-beta-depleted transplantation in children. General study results and limits: Expanded graft clones, several hundred of them, were reportedly the source of alpha-beta T cells about two months after transplant. The main origin of T-cell counts and diversity one year after transplant was newly produced T cells.

Unique molecular identifiers were incorporated when the TCRbeta library was constructed. One entry per CDR3 protein results from TCRdb running MiXCR on the PCR reads. The sample lists roughly 120,000 distinct CDR3 sequences; under 25% were seen once. This clonotype was counted ten times or more. The antigen remains undetermined. V lost 8 bases to trimming and J lost 4 bases, with 8 bases between them. Germline lookup yields CDR1 MNHEY and CDR2 SVGAGI. The CDR3 sequence is 11 residues long. V gene TRBV6-5 combines with J gene TRBJ1-1, with D perhaps TRBD1 (6 bases). Sample: PBMCs, mostly from graft donor cells, taken 180 days after TCRalphabeta/CD19-depleted stem cell transplant. This sequence originates from a male patient under 10 years old who had a stem cell transplant for chronic granulomatous disease, so the T cells may come from the graft donor. CDR3 in DNA: TGTGCCAGCGGCAGGGGCACTGAAGCTTTCTTT. The encoded protein is CASGRGTEAFF.